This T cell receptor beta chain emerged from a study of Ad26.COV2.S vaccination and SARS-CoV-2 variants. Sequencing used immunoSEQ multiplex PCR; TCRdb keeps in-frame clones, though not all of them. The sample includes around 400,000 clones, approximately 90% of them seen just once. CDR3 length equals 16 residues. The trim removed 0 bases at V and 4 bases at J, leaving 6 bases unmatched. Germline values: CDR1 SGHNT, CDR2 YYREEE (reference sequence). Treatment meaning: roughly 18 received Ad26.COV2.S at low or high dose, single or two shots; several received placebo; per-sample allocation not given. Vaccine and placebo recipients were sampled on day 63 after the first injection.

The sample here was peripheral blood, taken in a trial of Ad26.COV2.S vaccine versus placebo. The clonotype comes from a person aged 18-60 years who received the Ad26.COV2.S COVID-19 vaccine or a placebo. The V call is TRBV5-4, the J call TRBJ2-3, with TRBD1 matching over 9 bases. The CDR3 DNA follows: TGTGCCAGCAGCTTGGCCGGGACAGGGTGGGCAGATACGCAGTATTTT. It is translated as CASSLAGTGWADTQYF. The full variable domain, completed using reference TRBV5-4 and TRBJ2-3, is ETGVTQSPTHLIKTRGQQVTLRCSSQSGHNTVSWYQQALGQGPQFIFQYYREEENGRGNFPPRFSGLQFPNYSSELNVNALELDDSALYLCASSLAGTGWADTQYFGPGTRLTVL.